The 5 T cell receptor beta chains below come from one sample, sequenced in a study of shared clonotypes between healthy human individuals. Some clones are missing from TCRdb's copy, which holds only in-frame ones; the method was immunoSEQ multiplex PCR. The sample contains some 360,000 clones, more than 60% of which appear only once. The sample comprised memory CD4+ T cells sorted from blood. As to subset: CD45RA-negative fraction. The receptor set was obtained from a man aged 30 to 39 in good health.

The rearrangement links TRBV7-9 to TRBJ1-2, with D hard to call. The CDR3 is 13 residues long. V dropped 11 bases and J dropped 4 bases, with 17 bases sitting between them. Germline V CDR1 and CDR2: SEHNR, FQNEAQ (reference sequence). The CDR3 here is CAASKGSGYGYTF. Here the CDR3 DNA reads TGTGCCGCCTCCAAGGGCAGCGGCTATGGCTACACCTTC.

The rearrangement links TRBV28 to TRBJ2-7; TRBD2 might be the D (5 bases). Germline loops: CDR1 MDHEN, CDR2 SYDVKM. The CDR3 has 13 residues. Deletions cut 6 bases from V and 9 bases from J, with 18 bases between. The CDR3 region has the DNA TGTGCCAGCAGAGCATCCGGGAACCTCGGGCAGTACTTC. It is translated as CASRASGNLGQYF.

The sample holds one count of this clone. The V call is TRBV13, the J call TRBJ2-1, with D possibly matching TRBD2 (5 bases). The V end lost 5 bases, the J end lost 3 bases, and 11 bases lay between the germline ends. CDR3 length: 14 amino acids. Germline V lookup: CDR1 PRHDT, CDR2 FYEKMQ (reference sequence). CDR3 protein: CASSPSLNYNEQFF. CDR3 coding DNA: TGTGCCAGCAGCCCTAGCTTAAACTACAATGAGCAGTTCTTC.

This chain connects TRBV10-3 to TRBJ2-7; 8 nucleotides agree with TRBD1. The CDR3 has 15 residues. V shed 4 bases, J shed 2 bases, and the junction held 7 bases outside the gene matches. Germline loops: CDR1 ENHRY, CDR2 SYGVKD. The chain's CDR3 is CAISGGGTGAYEQYF. The CDR3 DNA is TGTGCCATCAGTGGTGGAGGGACAGGAGCCTACGAGCAGTACTTC.

Concerning this clone itself: A junction end diverges from the germline sequence, so it may reflect a read error. V usage is TRBV7-7 and J usage is TRBJ2-2; tentatively, D is TRBD2 (6 bases). This CDR3 comprises 16 residues. The germline CDR1 and CDR2 sequences are SSHAT and FNYEAQ (reference sequence). The CDR3 reads CASSATSPDLAGELFF. CDR3 in DNA: TGTGCTAGCAGCGCCACTAGCCCCGATTTGGCCGGGGAGCTGTTTTTT.